These 9 T cell receptor beta chains were all obtained from the same sample, sequenced in a study of cytomegalovirus exposure and HLA in healthy donors. Both 60 Vbeta primers and 13 Jbeta primers went into the PCR. Using immunoSEQ multiplex PCR, the repertoire was profiled, and TCRdb retains in-frame clones only, with some absent. This sample has fewer than 200,000 clones, with roughly 84% found just once. Sample: PBMCs. The receptors stem from a male donor in good health and CMV-seronegative.

The chain carries TRBV7-5 and TRBJ2-7; the table assigns TRBD2, which was not confirmed against the DNA. TRBV7-5 is annotated as a pseudogene. This CDR3 is built from 14 residues. The CDR3 DNA reads as TGTGCCAGAAGCCGATGTGAGGGCCCCTACGAGCAGTACTTC. It specifies CARSRCEGPYEQYF.

V is TRBV30 and J is TRBJ2-7, with unresolved D. V gave up 3 bases and J gave up 0 bases, with 9 bases separating them. CDR1 is GTSNPN and CDR2 is SVGIG in the germline V gene (reference sequence). The CDR3 is 13 amino acids. CDR3 sequence reads: CAWSRGISYEQYF. The CDR3 region has the DNA TGTGCCTGGAGCCGCGGAATCTCCTACGAGCAGTACTTC.

The V gene is TRBV18, the J gene TRBJ1-3, with D hard to call. V lost 9 bases and J lost 0, with 12 bases in between. CDR1 and CDR2 from the germline V gene are KGHSH and LQKENI. CDR3 length equals 14 residues. CDR3 sequence reads: CASHAGNSGNTIYF. The CDR3 DNA sequence: TGTGCCAGTCACGCGGGCAACTCTGGAAACACCATATATTTT.

The chain uses TRBV2 and TRBJ1-2, with 8 bases aligning to TRBD1. There are 15 residues in the CDR3. Germline values: CDR1 SNHLY, CDR2 FYNNEI. J gave up 7 bases and V 7 bases, and 14 bases lay outside the gene matches. The CDR3 loop reads CASTLNQGALGGYTF. The CDR3 DNA follows: TGTGCCAGCACCCTAAACCAGGGGGCGTTGGGTGGCTACACCTTC.

The J gene is TRBJ2-1, the V gene TRBV5-1, with TRBD2 matching 10 bases. V shed 9 bases and J 4 bases; nucleotides not matched to a gene: 7. This CDR3 comprises 14 residues. In germline, CDR1 is SGHRS, CDR2 YFSETQ. The CDR3 loop is CATSASGGYNEQFF. The CDR3 DNA follows: TGCGCCACCTCGGCTAGCGGGGGATACAATGAGCAGTTCTTC.

The V and J genes are TRBV25-1 and TRBJ1-6; D unresolved. The ends were cut back, 5 bases at V and 9 bases at J, with 17 bases in the middle. The germline CDR1 and CDR2 sequences are MGHDK and SYGVNS. The CDR3 spans 15 residues. The CDR3 loop reads CASSLSPGLGSPLHF. The CDR3 DNA reads TGTGCCAGCAGTCTCTCCCCCGGGTTGGGTTCACCCCTCCACTTT.

The DNA for the CDR3 is TGTGCCAGCAGCTTAAGCGGAACTGGGGCCAACGTCCTGACTTTC. This gives the protein CASSLSGTGANVLTF. The V call is TRBV5-8, the J call TRBJ2-6, with D tentatively TRBD2 (5 bases). Germline V CDR1 and CDR2: SGHTS, YDEGEE. The CDR3 is 15 residues long. V lost 2 bases, J lost 2 bases, and 8 bases lay in between.

The chain combines TRBV7-8 with TRBJ1-6; no clear D gene. Trimming stripped 3 bases from V and 10 bases from J, with 22 bases between. Per germline, CDR1 SGHVS and CDR2 FQNEAQ. The CDR3 spans 17 residues. The CDR3 is CASSFYLKRGEGSPLHF. In nucleotides, the CDR3 is TGTGCCAGCAGCTTCTATTTGAAGCGGGGTGAGGGCTCACCCCTCCACTTT.

The chain joins TRBV5-4 to TRBJ2-1; D gene ambiguous. Trimming took 3 bases from V and 4 from J, leaving 14 bases between them. The CDR3 is made up of 15 amino acids. Germline lookup yields CDR1 SGHNT and CDR2 YYREEE (reference sequence). CDR3 amino acids: CASSSSFDSYNEQFF. DNA for the CDR3: TGTGCCAGCAGCTCGTCTTTTGACTCGTACAATGAGCAGTTCTTC.